The 9 T cell receptor beta chains below come from one sample, sequenced in a study of blood T cell repertoires in COVID-19. Using immunoSEQ multiplex PCR, the repertoire was profiled, and TCRdb retains in-frame clones only, with some absent. This sample has a few hundred thousand clones; approximately 89% occur once, and the top ten carry less than 5%. The sample taken for sequencing was peripheral blood. Receptors were obtained from a woman between 55 and 75 years old with COVID-19, enrolled during active disease.

V is TRBV5-4 and J is TRBJ2-3; D might be TRBD2 (5 bases). Germline V gives CDR1 SGHNT, CDR2 YYREEE (reference sequence). The CDR3 extends over 15 amino acids. V lost 4 bases and J 2 bases, leaving 14 bases between the germline ends. The CDR3 loop reads CASSPGRGHTDTQYF. The CDR3 region has the DNA TGTGCCAGCAGCCCTGGGAGAGGGCACACAGATACGCAGTATTTT.

The chain joins TRBV28 to TRBJ1-2; D is undetermined. Trimming left V 4 bases short and J 4 bases short, with 13 bases between. The CDR3 contains 14 residues. Germline V gives CDR1 MDHEN, CDR2 SYDVKM. CDR3 nucleotides: TGTGCCAGCAGTTCCCGGGAAATAATCTATGGCTACACCTTC. The encoded protein is CASSSREIIYGYTF.

J is TRBJ1-2 and V is TRBV9; no clear D. CDR1 and CDR2 from the germline V gene are SGDLS and YYNGEE. The CDR3 sequence is 14 residues long. V lost 4 bases and J lost 4, with 14 bases in between. The CDR3 loop is CASSRSTETYGYTF. The CDR3 DNA is TGTGCCAGCAGCCGATCCACGGAGACCTATGGCTACACCTTC.

J is TRBJ1-1 and V is TRBV6-2 or TRBV6-3; 12 bases agree with TRBD1. Germline CDR1 MNHEY, CDR2 SVGEGT. V lost 5 bases and J lost 0; bases outside the gene matches: 13. The CDR3 is 19 amino acids. The CDR3 sequence is CASSQSPWDRGQLNTEAFF. The CDR3 bases are TGTGCCAGCAGTCAGTCCCCTTGGGACAGGGGGCAACTGAACACTGAAGCTTTCTTT.

V gene TRBV3-1 (or the pseudogene TRBV3-2) combines with J gene TRBJ1-2; D uncertain. CDR3 length: 15 amino acids. Germline CDR1 LGHDT, CDR2 YNNKEL (reference sequence). V was pared by 5 bases and J by 13 bases, with 26 bases between. The CDR3 protein is CASSSPGESLRSLTF. CDR3 nucleotide sequence: TGTGCCAGCAGCTCTCCCGGGGAGTCCCTAAGATCGCTCACCTTC.

The CDR3 coding sequence is TGCAGCGTTGAACCCGCGGTGGCCTCTGAGCAGTTCTTC. Protein: CSVEPAVASEQFF. The chain combines TRBV29-1 with TRBJ2-1, with D unclear. Germline CDR1 SQVTM, CDR2 ANQGSEA. Trimming pared 2 bases from V and 9 bases from J, leaving 14 bases between. The CDR3 sequence is 13 residues long.

The chain combines TRBV18 with TRBJ1-4; D remains ambiguous. The length of the CDR3 is 18 residues. V lost 2 bases to trimming and J lost 0 bases, with 16 bases between them. Germline V lookup: CDR1 KGHSH, CDR2 LQKENI. In DNA form, the CDR3 reads TGTGCCAGCTCACCAATAGCCCCCTTCCGAACAACTAATGAAAAACTGTTTTTT. It codes for CASSPIAPFRTTNEKLFF.

In its sample, this clone was seen once. This sample includes further DNA sequences coding for the same CDR3. The rearrangement uses TRBV7-3 and TRBJ1-1, with 9 bases that match TRBD1. V gave up 5 bases and J gave up 5 bases; unmatched junction bases: 6. The CDR3 is made up of 14 amino acids. Germline assignment: CDR1 SGHTA and CDR2 FQGTGA. CDR3 loop: CASSPDRGGTEAFF. As DNA, the CDR3 is TGTGCCAGCAGCCCCGACAGGGGGGGGACTGAAGCTTTCTTT.

This clone came up a few times. The chain couples TRBV2 to TRBJ2-2, with 7 bases that match TRBD2. Germline assignment: CDR1 SNHLY and CDR2 FYNNEI. V dropped 4 bases and J dropped 5; count of bases not matched to a gene: 7. CDR3 length: 15 amino acids. CDR3 amino acids: CASSGEAGRTGELFF. The CDR3 nucleotides read TGTGCCAGCAGTGGGGAAGCGGGGCGGACCGGGGAGCTGTTTTTT.